The present entry profiles one T cell receptor (beta chain) with its context. The antigen is undetermined. Libraries were prepared by immunoSEQ multiplex PCR; TCRdb keeps only in-frame clonotypes and omits some of them. The sample includes roughly 120,000 clones, more than 75% of them seen just once. The data originate from a study of cytomegalovirus exposure and HLA in healthy donors. The V gene end was trimmed by 1 base and the J gene end by 3 bases; junction bases not matched to a gene: 1. This CDR3 region has 14 residues. CDR1 and CDR2 from the germline V gene are SEHNR and FQNEAQ (reference sequence). General observations from the study: The authors confirmed in vitro that three CMV-associated chains were specific for CMV antigens.

The genes are TRBV7-9 and TRBJ2-7; 9 bases agree with TRBD2. The receptor's source is a woman between 18 and 30 years old in good health and CMV-seropositive. The source material was PBMCs. The CDR3 region is CASSLVAGVYEQYF. Written as DNA, the CDR3 is TGTGCCAGCAGCTTAGTAGCGGGAGTCTACGAGCAGTACTTC.